This T cell receptor beta chain originates from a study of T cell responses to AZD1222 COVID-19 vaccine. Findings and caveats of the study: Spike-specific TCR breadth rose after two AZD1222 doses, and depth rose as well. The donors showed a predominance of white British ancestry and of females, with possible underestimation of clonal diversity.

V was pared by 2 bases and J by 5 bases, with 14 bases between. The CDR3 is 15 residues long. Germline assignment: CDR1 MNHEY and CDR2 SMNVEV (reference sequence). Data came from immunoSEQ multiplex PCR; TCRdb stores just in-frame clones and leaves some out. Of approximately 120,000 clones in the sample, about 89% were seen once. Note on this clone: Its antigen is not known.

The sample consisted of peripheral blood, taken on day 0 of AZD1222 vaccination. The clonotype comes from an adult in good health. The chain has TRBV27 and TRBJ2-3, with a weak D call TRBD2 (6 bases). CDR3 coding DNA: TGTGCCAGCAGTTTAGTGCGGGACTTGGAAGATACGCAGTATTTT. It is translated as CASSLVRDLEDTQYF.